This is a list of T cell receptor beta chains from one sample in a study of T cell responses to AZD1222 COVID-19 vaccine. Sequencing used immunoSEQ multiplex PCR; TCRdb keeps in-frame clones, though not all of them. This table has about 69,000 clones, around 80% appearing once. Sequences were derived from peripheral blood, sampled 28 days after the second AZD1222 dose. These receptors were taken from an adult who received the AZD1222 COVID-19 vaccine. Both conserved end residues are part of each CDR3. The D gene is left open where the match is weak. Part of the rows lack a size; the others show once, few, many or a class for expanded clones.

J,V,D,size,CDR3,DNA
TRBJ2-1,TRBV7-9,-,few,CASSPRGYEQFF,TGTGCCAGCAGCCCCCGAGGGTATGAGCAGTTCTTC
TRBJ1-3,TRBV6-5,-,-,CASSRGGNSGNTIYF,TGTGCCAGCAGTAGGGGGGGGAACTCTGGAAACACCATATATTTT
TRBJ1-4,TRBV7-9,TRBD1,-,CASSSGQPGGELFF,TGTGCCAGCAGCTCGGGACAGCCTGGGGGGGAACTGTTTTTT
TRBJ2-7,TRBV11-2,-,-,CASRPSGLPTYEQYF,TGTGCCAGCAGACCAAGCGGGCTACCTACCTACGAGCAGTACTTC
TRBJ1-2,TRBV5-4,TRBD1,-,CASRPDRGAYGYTF,TGTGCCAGCAGACCCGACAGGGGCGCCTATGGCTACACCTTC
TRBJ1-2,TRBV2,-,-,CASSDGRNYGYTF,TGTGCCAGCAGTGACGGGAGGAACTATGGCTACACCTTC
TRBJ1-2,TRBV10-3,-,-,CATGGPRVLGYTF,TGTGCCACCGGGGGGCCTAGGGTTCTCGGCTACACCTTC
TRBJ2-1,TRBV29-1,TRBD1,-,CSGWTGGVYNEQFF,TGCAGCGGATGGACAGGGGGCGTCTACAATGAGCAGTTCTTC
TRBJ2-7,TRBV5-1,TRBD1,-,CASSQDRAYEQYF,TGCGCCAGCAGCCAGGACAGGGCCTACGAGCAGTACTTC
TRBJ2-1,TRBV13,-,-,CASSSRSRLEFYEQFF,TGTGCCAGCAGCTCCCGTTCCAGACTAGAGTTTTATGAGCAGTTCTTC
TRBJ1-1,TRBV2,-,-,CASSVEGSGTEAFF,TGTGCCAGCAGTGTGGAGGGTTCAGGCACTGAAGCTTTCTTT
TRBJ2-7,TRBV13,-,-,CASSLRRGAQFSEQYF,TGTGCCAGCAGCTTAAGGAGGGGGGCCCAATTTTCCGAGCAGTACTTC
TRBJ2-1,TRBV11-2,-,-,CASSLAGTNPGNEQFF,TGTGCCAGCAGCTTAGCGGGGACCAACCCTGGGAATGAGCAGTTCTTC
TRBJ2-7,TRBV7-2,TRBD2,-,CASSLIGLAGFEQYF,TGTGCCAGCAGCTTAATCGGACTAGCGGGGTTCGAGCAGTACTTC
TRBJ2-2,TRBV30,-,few,CAWSVLRAGELFF,TGTGCCTGGAGTGTCCTGCGGGCCGGGGAGCTGTTTTTT
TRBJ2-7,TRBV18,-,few,CASSPPGQGDYEQYF,TGTGCCAGCTCACCACCGGGTCAGGGAGACTACGAGCAGTACTTC
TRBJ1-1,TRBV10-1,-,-,CASSEPGEDTEAFF,TGCGCCAGCAGTGAGCCCGGAGAGGACACTGAAGCTTTCTTT
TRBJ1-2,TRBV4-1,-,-,CASSQEKGTNYGYTF,TGCGCCAGCAGCCAAGAAAAGGGGACCAACTATGGCTACACCTTC
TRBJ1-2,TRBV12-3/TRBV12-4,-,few,CASSKGTFYGYTF,TGTGCCAGCAGTAAGGGGACCTTCTATGGCTACACCTTC
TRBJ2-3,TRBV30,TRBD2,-,CAWRKRGSNTDTQYF,TGTGCCTGGAGAAAGCGGGGGTCGAACACAGATACGCAGTATTTT
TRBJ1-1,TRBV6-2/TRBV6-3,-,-,CASSYINTEAFF,TGTGCCAGCAGTTACATAAACACTGAAGCTTTCTTT
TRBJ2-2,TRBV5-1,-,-,CASSLSSQNTGELFF,TGCGCCAGCAGCTTAAGCAGCCAGAACACCGGGGAGCTGTTTTTT
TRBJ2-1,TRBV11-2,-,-,CASSLVGGPVNEQFF,TGTGCCAGCAGCTTAGTCGGGGGGCCAGTCAATGAGCAGTTCTTC
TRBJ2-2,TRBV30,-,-,CAWSVGVEAGELFF,TGTGCCTGGAGTGTCGGAGTGGAGGCCGGGGAGCTGTTTTTT
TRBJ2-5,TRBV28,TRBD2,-,CASSRTGTSGGRETQYF,TGTGCCAGCAGTCGAACCGGGACTAGCGGGGGGCGGGAGACCCAGTACTTC
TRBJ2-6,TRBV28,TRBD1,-,CASSFRTGKISGANVLTF,TGTGCCAGCAGTTTTCGGACAGGAAAAATCTCTGGGGCCAACGTCCTGACTTTC
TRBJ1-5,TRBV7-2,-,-,CASSLRGISNQPQHF,TGTGCCAGCAGCTTGAGAGGGATTAGCAATCAGCCCCAGCATTTT
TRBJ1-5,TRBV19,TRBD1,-,CASSMETGGNQPQHF,TGTGCCAGTAGTATGGAGACAGGGGGCAATCAGCCCCAGCATTTT
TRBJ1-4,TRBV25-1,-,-,CASSEYAGLGEKLFF,TGTGCCAGCAGTGAATACGCAGGGCTCGGTGAAAAACTGTTTTTT
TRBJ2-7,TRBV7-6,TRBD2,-,CASSLGGGRSYEQYF,TGTGCCAGCAGCTTGGGCGGGGGGCGATCCTACGAGCAGTACTTC
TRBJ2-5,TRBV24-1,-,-,CATSSTAGSSYF,TGTGCCACCAGTTCGACGGCAGGGTCTTCATACTTC
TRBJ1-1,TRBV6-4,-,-,CASSETISSTEAFF,TGTGCCAGCAGTGAGACCATCTCGAGTACTGAAGCTTTCTTT
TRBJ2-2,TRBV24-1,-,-,CATSALLFRELFF,TGTGCCACCAGTGCCCTTCTATTCCGGGAGCTGTTTTTT
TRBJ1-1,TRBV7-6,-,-,CASSYLERMNTEAFF,TGTGCCAGCAGCTATCTCGAACGTATGAACACTGAAGCTTTCTTT
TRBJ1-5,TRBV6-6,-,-,CASSYVNQPQHF,TGTGCCAGCAGTTACGTCAATCAGCCCCAGCATTTT
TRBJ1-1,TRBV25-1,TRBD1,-,CASSGQGARGTEAFF,TGTGCCAGCAGTGGACAGGGGGCACGGGGCACTGAAGCTTTCTTT
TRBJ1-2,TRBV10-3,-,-,CAILPGGGSGGYTF,TGTGCCATCCTCCCGGGTGGGGGCTCCGGCGGCTACACCTTC
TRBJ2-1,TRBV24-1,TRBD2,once,CATSGGRGAYNEQFF,TGTGCCACCAGTGGAGGACGGGGGGCCTACAATGAGCAGTTCTTC
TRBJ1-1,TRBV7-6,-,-,CASSFTGNTEAFF,TGTGCCAGCAGCTTCACAGGGAACACTGAAGCTTTCTTT
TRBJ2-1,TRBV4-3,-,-,CASSQDLYNEQFF,TGCGCCAGCAGCCAAGATTTGTACAATGAGCAGTTCTTC
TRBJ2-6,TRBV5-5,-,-,CASSNPPGAGANVLTF,TGTGCCAGCAGCAATCCTCCAGGGGCCGGGGCCAACGTCCTGACTTTC
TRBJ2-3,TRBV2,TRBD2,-,CASSEEAGGDTQYF,TGTGCCAGCAGTGAAGAAGCGGGGGGTGATACGCAGTATTTT
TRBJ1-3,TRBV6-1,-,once,CASSEGLSGTGNTIYF,TGTGCCAGCAGTGAAGGTTTGTCAGGGACAGGAAACACCATATATTTT
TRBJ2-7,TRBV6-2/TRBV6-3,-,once,CASSRSGGAGFYEQYF,TGTGCCAGCAGCCGTAGTGGCGGGGCCGGATTCTACGAGCAGTACTTC
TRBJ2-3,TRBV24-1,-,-,CATSDTHDSTDTQYF,TGTGCCACCAGTGATACTCATGACAGCACAGATACGCAGTATTTT
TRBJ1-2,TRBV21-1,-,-,CASTEDGPNYGYTF,TGTGCCAGCACCGAGGACGGTCCTAACTATGGCTACACCTTC
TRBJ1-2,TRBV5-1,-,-,CASSLAGSTSGTNYGYTF,TGCGCCAGCAGCTTGGCCGGGTCCACAAGTGGAACTAACTATGGCTACACCTTC
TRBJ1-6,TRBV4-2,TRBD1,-,CASSPGPGQGNSPLHF,TGTGCCAGCAGCCCGGGTCCGGGACAGGGGAATTCACCCCTCCACTTT
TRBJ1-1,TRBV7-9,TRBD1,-,CASSPKTGEAFF,TGTGCCAGCAGCCCGAAGACAGGGGAAGCTTTCTTT
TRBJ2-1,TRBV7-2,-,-,CASSSPGGGFNNEQFF,TGTGCCAGCAGCTCCCCTGGAGGGGGCTTTAACAATGAGCAGTTCTTC
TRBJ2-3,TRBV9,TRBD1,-,CASSKLFGDRFTDTQYF,TGTGCCAGCAGCAAACTGTTTGGGGACAGATTCACAGATACGCAGTATTTT
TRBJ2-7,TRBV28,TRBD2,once,CASSFVLLAGKLSYEQYF,TGTGCCAGCAGTTTCGTTTTATTAGCGGGCAAACTCTCCTACGAGCAGTACTTC
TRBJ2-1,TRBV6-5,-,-,CASRTGPTSEQFF,TGTGCCAGCAGAACGGGGCCCACAAGTGAGCAGTTCTTC
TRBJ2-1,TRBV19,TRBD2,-,CASSITSGGPSSYNEQFF,TGTGCCAGTAGTATTACTAGCGGGGGGCCAAGCTCCTACAATGAGCAGTTCTTC